The 21 T cell receptor beta chains below were found in one sample sequenced in a study of cytomegalovirus exposure and HLA in healthy donors. The table came from immunoSEQ multiplex PCR; TCRdb's copy has only in-frame clones and leaves some out. The data contain roughly 130,000 clones, 89% of them seen just once; the ten biggest clones take up around 3.4%. Sequenced sample: PBMCs. These receptors all stem from a man aged 30 to 39 in good health and CMV-seronegative.

The V call is TRBV18, the J call TRBJ2-7, with D unclear. V lost 2 bases and J lost 3, with 11 bases in between. This CDR3 region has 14 residues. Germline V gene lookup returns CDR1 KGHSH and CDR2 LQKENI. This chain's CDR3 is CASSPGARHYEQYF. Here the CDR3 DNA reads TGTGCCAGCTCACCAGGAGCGAGGCACTACGAGCAGTACTTC. The complete variable domain, with remaining parts taken from reference TRBV18 and TRBJ2-7, reads NAGVMQNPRHLVRRRGQEARLRCSPMKGHSHVYWYRQLPEEGLKFMVYLQKENIIDESGMPKERFSAEFPKEGPSILRIQQVVRGDSAAYFCASSPGARHYEQYFGPGTRLTVT.

The chain uses TRBV7-8 and TRBJ1-5; D might be TRBD1 (5 bases). Germline V CDR1 and CDR2: SGHVS, FQNEAQ. V shed 4 bases and J shed 3 bases, with 19 bases lying between them. The CDR3 has 17 amino acids. The CDR3 protein is CASSSPLGGAINQPQHF. The CDR3 DNA sequence: TGTGCCAGCAGCTCCCCCTTGGGAGGGGCCATCAATCAGCCCCAGCATTTT.

The chain joins TRBV4-1 to TRBJ2-7; tentative D call: TRBD2 (5 bases). The CDR3 consists of 15 residues. Germline CDR1 and CDR2: MGHRA and YSYEKL. V dropped 3 bases and J dropped 3 bases, with 15 bases sitting between them. The CDR3 nucleotides are TGCGCCAGCAGCCAGGCGGGCCGACCGATCTACGAGCAGTACTTC. Translated, it gives CASSQAGRPIYEQYF.

This clone has only a few counts. The CDR3 loop reads CSVEALTGGGYGYTF. In DNA, the CDR3 is TGCAGCGTTGAAGCTTTGACAGGGGGAGGGTATGGCTACACCTTC. This chain joins TRBV29-1 and TRBJ1-2, with 9 nucleotides matching TRBD1. V gave up 1 base and J gave up 5 bases; unmatched junction bases: 8. The CDR3 loop spans 15 amino acids. The germline gives CDR1 SQVTM, CDR2 ANQGSEA.

This clone has just a few counts. V and J are TRBV19 and TRBJ1-2; 7 nucleotides line up with TRBD1. This CDR3 has 17 residues. Germline trimming cut 8 bases from V and 4 bases from J; bases unmatched to any gene: 19. Germline V gene sequence: CDR1 LNHDA, CDR2 SQIVND (reference sequence). CDR3 coding DNA: TGTGCCAGTGCCAGAGACAGGGCCATGGGACATGCCTATGGCTACACCTTC. It encodes CASARDRAMGHAYGYTF.

The chain recombines TRBV13 with TRBJ1-1; no clear D. The CDR3 loop spans 15 amino acids. Germline V lookup: CDR1 PRHDT, CDR2 FYEKMQ (reference sequence). Trimming took 11 bases from V and 0 from J, leaving 19 bases between them. The CDR3 DNA sequence: TGTGCCTCGGCTAAGCGGAGTGCCATGAACACTGAAGCTTTCTTT. This codes for CASAKRSAMNTEAFF.

This clone has a single count. The rearrangement uses TRBV28 and TRBJ2-1; 9 bases match TRBD1. This CDR3 has 16 residues. The ends lost 2 bases at V and 12 bases at J; junction bases unmatched: 14. Germline CDR1 and CDR2: MDHEN and SYDVKM. CDR3 sequence: CASSLGRQGGLWGQFF. Here the CDR3 DNA reads TGTGCCAGCAGTTTAGGGCGACAGGGGGGCCTATGGGGGCAGTTCTTC.

This chain joins TRBV14 and TRBJ1-2; no clear D gene. The CDR3 spans 9 residues. The germline V gene has CDR1 SGHDN and CDR2 FVKESK. V shed 3 bases and J shed 11 bases, with 4 bases lying between them. Written as DNA, the CDR3 is TGTGCCAGCAGCCAGACTTACACCTTC. It translates to CASSQTYTF.

The gene calls are TRBV27 and TRBJ2-2, with 7 bases that match TRBD1. Germline lookup yields CDR1 MNHEY and CDR2 SMNVEV (reference sequence). The CDR3 covers 14 residues. J gave up 7 bases and V 5 bases, and 7 bases lay outside the gene matches. The CDR3 loop reads CASSILQGVGELFF. In DNA, the CDR3 is TGTGCCAGCAGTATTCTGCAGGGGGTCGGGGAGCTGTTTTTT.

The chain is built from TRBV10-3 and TRBJ2-7; possibly TRBD1 for D (5 bases). The germline V and J ends were trimmed by 0 bases and 1 base, with 10 bases remaining between them. The CDR3 contains 15 residues. Germline V gives CDR1 ENHRY, CDR2 SYGVKD. The CDR3 DNA reads TGTGCCATCAGTGAGTCGACAGTCAATTCCTACGAGCAGTACTTC. Translated: CAISESTVNSYEQYF.

The rearrangement uses TRBV4-2 and TRBJ2-7, with a possible D match to TRBD1 (7 bases). Trimming took 4 bases from V and 2 from J, leaving 12 bases between them. The CDR3 loop spans 14 amino acids. Germline-derived CDR1 and CDR2 are LGHNA and YNFKEQ. The CDR3 sequence: CASSLQGGPYEQYF. In DNA, the CDR3 is TGTGCCAGCAGCCTCCAGGGGGGCCCCTACGAGCAGTACTTC.

The chain couples TRBV19 to TRBJ2-7, with no clear D. This CDR3 comprises 11 residues. Deletions cut 6 bases from V and 2 bases from J, with 5 bases between. Germline V lookup: CDR1 LNHDA, CDR2 SQIVND (reference sequence). CDR3 residues: CASSDTYEQYF. In DNA form, the CDR3 reads TGTGCCAGTAGCGACACCTACGAGCAGTACTTC.

The genes are TRBV19 and TRBJ1-1, with 7 nucleotides matching TRBD1. Trimming cost V 1 base and J 7 bases; bases outside gene matches: 3. The germline V gene encodes CDR1 LNHDA and CDR2 SQIVND (reference sequence). This CDR3 is 13 amino acids long. CDR3 protein: CASSIGYRGEAFF. The DNA for the CDR3 is TGTGCCAGTAGTATAGGGTACAGGGGTGAAGCTTTCTTT.

The chain has TRBV5-1 and TRBJ2-5; 7 nucleotides agree with TRBD1. Germline assignment: CDR1 SGHRS and CDR2 YFSETQ. With 4 bases clipped from V and 4 bases from J, the junction kept 19 bases outside the gene matches. The length of the CDR3 is 18 residues. The CDR3 is CASSLDGARLDRRETQYF. CDR3 nucleotide sequence: TGCGCCAGCAGCCTGGATGGGGCTCGATTGGACAGGAGAGAGACCCAGTACTTC.

The V gene is TRBV6-5, the J gene TRBJ2-7, with TRBD1 matching over 10 bases. The CDR3 contains 14 residues. The J segment lost 2 bases and the V segment lost 6 bases, leaving 4 bases of the junction unmatched. Germline-derived CDR1 and CDR2 are MNHEY and SVGAGI. CDR3: CASRWTGGPYEQYF. The CDR3 coding sequence is TGTGCCAGCAGGTGGACAGGGGGGCCCTACGAGCAGTACTTC.

The chain has TRBV7-9 and TRBJ1-2; TRBD1 agrees at 7 bases. The CDR3 is 14 amino acids. Germline CDR1 reads SEHNR; CDR2 reads FQNEAQ (reference sequence). Trimming cost V 6 bases and J 4 bases; bases outside gene matches: 8. The CDR3 sequence is CASSSGGLPYGYTF. The CDR3 DNA sequence: TGTGCCAGCAGTTCAGGGGGGCTACCCTATGGCTACACCTTC.

V usage is TRBV10-3 and J usage is TRBJ1-1; no definite D call. Looked up from germline, CDR1 is ENHRY and CDR2 is SYGVKD. The CDR3 covers 14 residues. Trimming removed 3 bases at V and 0 bases at J, with 8 bases between. The CDR3 sequence: CAISDVEMNTEAFF. CDR3 DNA: TGTGCCATCAGTGATGTGGAGATGAACACTGAAGCTTTCTTT.

The V gene is TRBV4-2, the J gene TRBJ2-5, with TRBD2 matching over 10 bases. This CDR3 spans 16 amino acids. Germline-derived CDR1 and CDR2 are LGHNA and YNFKEQ. J gave up 3 bases and V 1 base, and 5 bases lay outside the gene matches. The CDR3 is CASSQGGSGGEETQYF. CDR3 in DNA: TGTGCCAGCAGCCAAGGCGGAAGCGGGGGGGAAGAGACCCAGTACTTC.

The chain links TRBV11-2 to TRBJ1-4; the D is unclear. The V and J ends lost 4 bases and 8 bases respectively, with 14 bases between them. CDR3 length: 14 amino acids. The germline V gene has CDR1 SGHAT and CDR2 FQNNGV. CDR3: CASSSPSYGEKLFF. CDR3 DNA sequence: TGTGCCAGCAGCTCCCCCTCGTATGGCGAAAAACTGTTTTTT. The full variable domain, its missing parts supplied by reference TRBV11-2 and TRBJ1-4, is EAGVAQSPRYKIIEKRQSVAFWCNPISGHATLYWYQQILGQGPKLLIQFQNNGVVDDSQLPKDRFSAERLKGVDSTLKIQPAKLEDSAVYLCASSSPSYGEKLFFGSGTQLSVL.

The chain uses TRBV15 and TRBJ2-7; no reliable D call. CDR1 is LNHNV and CDR2 is YYDKDF in the germline V gene (reference sequence). V was clipped by 0 bases and J by 1 base, with 13 bases between them. The CDR3 totals 16 residues. In DNA form, the CDR3 reads TGTGCCACCAGCAGAGATCAGGCAGTCGGTTCCTACGAGCAGTACTTC. Translating it yields CATSRDQAVGSYEQYF.

The chain combines TRBV6-6 with TRBJ2-1, with D perhaps matching TRBD1 (5 bases). Looked up from germline, CDR1 is MNHNY and CDR2 is SVGAGI (reference sequence). The CDR3 is made up of 15 amino acids. V was trimmed by 4 bases and J by 0 bases, leaving 10 bases between them. CDR3 nucleotides: TGTGCCAGCAGTTCCGACAGAAGCTCCTACAATGAGCAGTTCTTC. Translation: CASSSDRSSYNEQFF.